A selection of T cell receptor beta chains follows, all from one sample in a study of early T cells in non-severe SARS-CoV-2 infection. TCRdb ran MiXCR on the 5' RACE reads and lists one entry per CDR3 protein. The table shows 65,000 to 75,000 distinct CDR3 sequences, with more than 9% occurring only once. Sequencing was carried out using whole blood. These receptors originate from an adult who was a healthcare worker with PCR-confirmed SARS-CoV-2 infection or an uninfected control (not recorded which). Each CDR3 is given with its conserved first and last residue. A D gene is named only where the DNA matches it firmly. Not every row has a clone size; where given, it reads once, few, many or a size class.

v_call	clone_size	d_call	j_call	cdr3_nt	cdr3_aa
TRBV12-3/TRBV12-4	many	TRBD1	TRBJ2-7	TGTGCCAGCACCAACGACAGGGGCCGGTACGAGCAGTACTTC	CASTNDRGRYEQYF
TRBV7-9	.	TRBD1	TRBJ2-7	TGTGCCAGCAGCTTAGCGGGACAGGGGTCCGGCGAGCAGTACTTC	CASSLAGQGSGEQYF
TRBV19	many	.	TRBJ2-7	TGTGCCAGTAGTGCAATCACAGACCCCTACGAGCAGTACTTC	CASSAITDPYEQYF
TRBV5-4	few	.	TRBJ2-7	TGTGCTATTACACCCCTCAACTCCTACGAGCAGTACTTC	CAITPLNSYEQYF
TRBV3-2	few	.	TRBJ2-2	TGTGCCAGCAGCCAACATCGGGCAGAGGGACGAAACACCGGGGAGCTGTTTTTT	CASSQHRAEGRNTGELFF
TRBV20-1	many	.	TRBJ2-3	TGCAGTGCTAGGGAAGGACAGCCGGGAGATACGCAGTATTTT	CSAREGQPGDTQYF
TRBV29-1	few	.	TRBJ2-7	TGCAGCGTTGCCGGACAGTTCCTCTCCTACGAGCAGTACTTC	CSVAGQFLSYEQYF
TRBV11-2	many	.	TRBJ2-7	TGTGCCAGCAGCTTAAGAGACAGGCGTTACGAGCAGTACTTC	CASSLRDRRYEQYF
TRBV29-1	.	.	TRBJ2-4	TGCAGCGTTCAGGGGGGAACAGCCAAAAACATTCAGTACTTC	CSVQGGTAKNIQYF
TRBV20-1	many	TRBD1	TRBJ1-4	TGCAGTGCTACGACAGGGGGTTTTGAAAAACTGTTTTTT	CSATTGGFEKLFF
TRBV19	.	TRBD2	TRBJ2-7	TGTGCCAGTAGTACGATGACTAGCGGTGCCTACGAGCAGTACTTC	CASSTMTSGAYEQYF
TRBV20-1	many	TRBD2	TRBJ2-3	TGCAGTGCTAGACTTGTCCCCGGCGGGAGGGCAGATACGCAGTATTTT	CSARLVPGGRADTQYF
TRBV29-1	.	.	TRBJ1-1	TGCAGCGTTTACTACACTGAAGCTTTCTTT	CSVYYTEAFF
TRBV29-1	.	.	TRBJ1-4	TGCAGCGTTGAAGAGACGACATCACCTAATGAAAAACTGTTTTTT	CSVEETTSPNEKLFF
TRBV6-6	many	TRBD1	TRBJ1-3	TGTGCCAGCAGTCCGGGACAGGGGTTAGGGGACTCTGGAAACACCATATATTTT	CASSPGQGLGDSGNTIYF
TRBV30	many	TRBD1	TRBJ1-5	TGTGCCTGGAGTCCAAAGACAGGGTGGGAGGAACAGCCCCAGCATTTT	CAWSPKTGWEEQPQHF
TRBV7-8	many	.	TRBJ2-7	TGTGCCAGCAGCTTAAAAGGAGGAACCTACGAGCAGTACTTC	CASSLKGGTYEQYF
TRBV7-8	many	TRBD1	TRBJ2-7	TGTGCCAGCAGCTTATCTGGGGGACAGGGAAACTTC	CASSLSGGQGNF
TRBV10-3	.	.	TRBJ2-7	TGTGCCATCAGTGAGACCAGATCCTACGAGCAGTACTTC	CAISETRSYEQYF
TRBV10-2	few	.	TRBJ2-1	TGCGCCGCCCGGACCGGCGATGAGCAGTTCTTC	CAARTGDEQFF
TRBV19	many	.	TRBJ1-2	TGTGCCAGTAGGACGACGGCTGCTGGGGTCTATGGCTACACCTTC	CASRTTAAGVYGYTF
TRBV5-1	.	.	TRBJ2-7	TGCGCCAGCAGCTTTGCCGCGGGGACTTCCTACGAGCAGTACTTC	CASSFAAGTSYEQYF
TRBV29-1	.	.	TRBJ2-7	TGCAGCGTTGGTGGGACACCCCCCTACGAGCAGTACTTC	CSVGGTPPYEQYF
TRBV18	many	TRBD1	TRBJ2-5	TGTGCCAGCTCACCGACAGGGGGTGAGGAGACCCAGTACTTC	CASSPTGGEETQYF
TRBV6-6	.	TRBD1	TRBJ1-6	TGTGCCAGCAGTTACATGGGACAGGGGGAATCACCCCTCCACTTT	CASSYMGQGESPLHF
TRBV27	.	.	TRBJ2-7	TGTGCCAGCAGTTTATCGGCGGGGCGGCCCTACGAGCAGTACTTC	CASSLSAGRPYEQYF
TRBV29-1	many	TRBD1	TRBJ2-5	TGCAGCGTTAGCAGGGGGCCGGCGATTAAGGAGACCCAGTACTTC	CSVSRGPAIKETQYF
TRBV2	many	.	TRBJ2-3	TGTGCCAGCAGTGGGCCCGTAGACACAGATACGCAGTATTTT	CASSGPVDTDTQYF
TRBV6-5	many	TRBD2	TRBJ2-5	TGTGCCAGCGGGGGGGGTTTAATGGAGACCCAGTACTTC	CASGGGLMETQYF
TRBV18	many	.	TRBJ2-3	TGTGCCAGCTCACGCGCAGATACGCAGTATTTT	CASSRADTQYF
TRBV7-9	many	.	TRBJ2-1	TGTGCCAGCAGCCCTGACCCAATCGGGGATGAGCAGTTCTTC	CASSPDPIGDEQFF
TRBV6-5	.	.	TRBJ1-1	TGTGCCAGCAGCCCTGGTGTCGGACAGCTGAACACTGAAGCTTTCTTT	CASSPGVGQLNTEAFF
TRBV2	medium-sized	.	TRBJ2-7	TGTGCCACCGACAGAAATCTCTACGAGCAGTACTTC	CATDRNLYEQYF
TRBV27	.	TRBD1	TRBJ2-2	TGTGCCAGCAGTTTACGGACAGGGCTGAAAACCGGGGAGCTGTTTTTT	CASSLRTGLKTGELFF
TRBV24-1	few	.	TRBJ2-1	TGTGCCACCAGTGATTTGACGGGTTCCTACAATGAGCAGTTCTTC	CATSDLTGSYNEQFF
TRBV20-1	many	.	TRBJ2-7	TGCAGTGCTAGAGTCAGATCCTACGAGCAGTACTTC	CSARVRSYEQYF
TRBV11-3	.	TRBD2	TRBJ2-3	TGTGCCAGCAGCCCGACTAGCGGAAGACCGTATTTT	CASSPTSGRPYF
TRBV7-9	many	.	TRBJ2-7	TGTGCCAGCGGGTACGAGCAGTACTTC	CASGYEQYF
TRBV6-5	.	.	TRBJ2-3	TGTGCCAGCACCCCGTTAGCGAAAAGCACAGATACGCAGTATTTT	CASTPLAKSTDTQYF
TRBV18	.	TRBD1	TRBJ1-3	TGTGCCAGCTCCCTCGACAGGGGGTCCGGAAACACCATATATTTT	CASSLDRGSGNTIYF
TRBV3-1	.	.	TRBJ2-7	TGTGCCAGCAGCCAAGATCATGGGTTCTCCTACGAGCAGTACTTC	CASSQDHGFSYEQYF
TRBV6-6	few	.	TRBJ1-2	TGTGCCAGCAGTTACTCGGATACGCAGAGATTTTTTGGCTACACCTTC	CASSYSDTQRFFGYTF
TRBV29-1	many	.	TRBJ1-2	TGCAGCGTTGAAAAGGGCAACTATGGCTACACCTTC	CSVEKGNYGYTF
TRBV10-3	few	.	TRBJ2-5	TGTGCCATCAGTGAGGTTCCAGGGGTGGACCAAGAGACCCAGTACTTC	CAISEVPGVDQETQYF
TRBV10-1	many	TRBD2	TRBJ2-1	TGCGCCAGCAGTGAGGGGACTAGCGGCAATGAGCAGTTCTTC	CASSEGTSGNEQFF
TRBV29-1	.	.	TRBJ2-7	TGCAGCGTCGGGACGGTGTCCTCCTACGAGCAGTACTTC	CSVGTVSSYEQYF
TRBV29-1	few	.	TRBJ2-5	TGCAGCGTTGAGGACGGGAGAAAGACCCAGTACTTC	CSVEDGRKTQYF
TRBV7-6	many	TRBD2	TRBJ2-1	TGTGCCAGCAGCCGAGGACTAGCGGGAGCCTCCTACAATGAGCAGTTCTTC	CASSRGLAGASYNEQFF
TRBV12-3/TRBV12-4	few	TRBD1	TRBJ2-7	TGTGCCAGCAGTCCCAGGACAGGGAGCTACGAGCAGTACTTC	CASSPRTGSYEQYF
TRBV7-3	few	.	TRBJ2-3	TGTGCCAGCAGCTTAACTCCGTCCACCCAAGGGTATACGCAGTATTTT	CASSLTPSTQGYTQYF
TRBV7-3	many	.	TRBJ1-2	TGTGCCAGCAGCTCACGGGGAGGTGGCTACACCTTC	CASSSRGGGYTF
TRBV7-9	.	TRBD1	TRBJ2-5	TGTGCCAGCAGATCCGGGACAGGTGTCCAAGAGACCCAGTACTTC	CASRSGTGVQETQYF
TRBV11-2	few	TRBD1	TRBJ1-1	TGTGCCAGCAGCCCTATGAGACAGGGTGGGAACACTGAAGCTTTCTTT	CASSPMRQGGNTEAFF
TRBV29-1	many	.	TRBJ2-1	TGCAGCGCCCCCGGTCCAAATGAGCAGTTCTTC	CSAPGPNEQFF
TRBV5-1	many	.	TRBJ2-7	TGCGCCAGCAGGGAGGGCGGCTCCTACGAGCAGTACTTC	CASREGGSYEQYF
TRBV29-1	.	.	TRBJ1-3	TGCAGCGTTACTACAGGGATCTACTCTGGAAACACCATATATTTT	CSVTTGIYSGNTIYF
TRBV25-1	many	.	TRBJ1-2	TGTGCCAGCAGCTTCTTAGAAGGGGACTATGGCTACACCTTC	CASSFLEGDYGYTF